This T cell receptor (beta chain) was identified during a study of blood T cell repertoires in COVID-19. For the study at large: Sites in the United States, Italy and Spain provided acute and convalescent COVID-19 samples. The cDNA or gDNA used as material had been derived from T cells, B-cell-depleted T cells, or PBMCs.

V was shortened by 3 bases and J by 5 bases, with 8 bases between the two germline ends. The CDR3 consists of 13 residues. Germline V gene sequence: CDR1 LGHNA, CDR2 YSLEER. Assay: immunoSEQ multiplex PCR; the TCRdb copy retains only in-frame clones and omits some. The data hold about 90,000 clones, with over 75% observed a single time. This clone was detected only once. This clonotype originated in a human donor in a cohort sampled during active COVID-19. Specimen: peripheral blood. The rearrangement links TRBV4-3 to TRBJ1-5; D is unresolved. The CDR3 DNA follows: TGCGCCAGCAGCCAGCAAGCGGATCAGCCCCAGCATTTT. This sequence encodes CASSQQADQPQHF.